This note documents a single T cell receptor beta chain sequence. Assay used: immunoSEQ multiplex PCR; TCRdb lists only in-frame clones, some missing. The profile shows approximately 190,000 clones, approximately 92% of them singletons. These data belong to a study of T cell responses to AZD1222 COVID-19 vaccine. The clonotype was recovered from an adult in good health. The source was peripheral blood, collected on day 0 of AZD1222 vaccination.

CDR3 nucleotides: TGTGCCAGCAGGAAATCAGGGGTGGGCACCGGGGAGCTGTTTTTT. It encodes CASRKSGVGTGELFF. The rearrangement links TRBV6-5 to TRBJ2-2; D perhaps matches TRBD1 (6 bases). The V and J ends lost 6 bases and 4 bases respectively, with 15 bases between them. Germline-derived CDR1 and CDR2 are MNHEY and SVGAGI. The CDR3 is made up of 15 amino acids.